These T cell receptor beta chains were read from a single sample in a study of blood T cell repertoires in COVID-19. Sequencing was performed with immunoSEQ multiplex PCR; in TCRdb, only in-frame clones are kept and a portion is missing. The table shows some 150,000 clones, with about 80% occurring only once. The sequencing input was peripheral blood. The receptors stem from a man in his 60s with acute or convalescent COVID-19. CDR3s include the opening cysteine and the closing phenylalanine or tryptophan. The D gene is left open where the match is weak. The size entry is marked missing in some rows and otherwise reads once, few, many or a size class.

TRBJ2-7 TRBD1 NA TRBV5-1 CASSSRTGSYEQYF TGCGCCAGCAGCTCCCGGACAGGGTCCTACGAGCAGTACTTC
TRBJ2-7 NA few TRBV29-1 CSVEDDTGYEQYF TGCAGCGTTGAAGACGATACGGGTTACGAGCAGTACTTC
TRBJ1-3 NA NA TRBV6-5 CASRADSSGNTIYF TGTGCCAGCAGGGCCGACAGCTCTGGAAACACCATATATTTT
TRBJ2-7 NA NA TRBV5-6 CASSLAAYEQYF TGTGCCAGCAGCTTGGCCGCCTACGAGCAGTACTTC
TRBJ1-1 TRBD1 NA TRBV6-1 CASSEPGQGAEAFF TGTGCCAGCAGTGAACCGGGACAGGGGGCTGAAGCTTTCTTT
TRBJ2-7 TRBD2 NA TRBV20-1 CSASRLAVSYEQYF TGCAGTGCTAGTAGGCTAGCGGTGTCCTACGAGCAGTACTTC
TRBJ2-7 TRBD2 NA TRBV28 CASSLSGGVGYEQYF TGTGCCAGCAGTTTATCCGGGGGGGTGGGATACGAGCAGTACTTC
TRBJ2-7 NA NA TRBV6-5 CATKKRLTGIYEQYF TGTGCCACCAAGAAACGGTTAACCGGGATCTACGAGCAGTACTTC
TRBJ1-6 TRBD1 NA TRBV5-4 CASSPRTGGSNSPLHF TGTGCCAGCAGCCCCCGGACAGGGGGCTCAAATTCACCCCTCCACTTT
TRBJ2-1 NA once TRBV2 CASSVGGLGEQFF TGTGCCAGCAGTGTGGGCGGGCTCGGCGAGCAGTTCTTC